This TCR beta chain was observed in a study of T cells in Graves' hyperthyroidism and ophthalmopathy. Study at large: Peripheral blood collection took place at initial diagnosis, before any treatment. Study findings and constraints: The model's output predicted ophthalmopathy at a median of roughly seven months prior to onset. Within blood appeared most thyroid clonotypes that had expanded above 0.001.

Trimming at V came to 0 bases and at J to 5 bases, leaving 6 bases not matched to a gene. Looked up from germline, CDR1 is SGHVS and CDR2 is FQNEAQ. This CDR3 is 16 amino acids long. Amplification of TCR beta CDR3 regions was performed using RNA transcripts as template. First-round RT-PCR targeting the TCR CDR3 was performed with the HTBI primer set. MiXCR, applied by TCRdb to the multiplex PCR reads, yields one record per CDR3 protein. This sample has roughly 380,000 distinct CDR3 sequences; roughly 13% occur once, and the top ten carry 5% to 6%. The study left out patients who had uncontrolled infection, other autoimmune disease, pregnancy or lactation. To note about this clonotype: The antigen is unknown.

The chain couples TRBV7-8 to TRBJ1-4, with 7 nucleotides matching TRBD1. Sequencing was done on a sample of blood. This TCR was recovered from a woman younger than 30 with Graves' hyperthyroidism. CDR3 sequence (DNA): TGTGCCAGCAGCTTAGCACGACAGGGTCAAAATGAAAAACTGTTTTTT. Amino acid sequence: CASSLARQGQNEKLFF.